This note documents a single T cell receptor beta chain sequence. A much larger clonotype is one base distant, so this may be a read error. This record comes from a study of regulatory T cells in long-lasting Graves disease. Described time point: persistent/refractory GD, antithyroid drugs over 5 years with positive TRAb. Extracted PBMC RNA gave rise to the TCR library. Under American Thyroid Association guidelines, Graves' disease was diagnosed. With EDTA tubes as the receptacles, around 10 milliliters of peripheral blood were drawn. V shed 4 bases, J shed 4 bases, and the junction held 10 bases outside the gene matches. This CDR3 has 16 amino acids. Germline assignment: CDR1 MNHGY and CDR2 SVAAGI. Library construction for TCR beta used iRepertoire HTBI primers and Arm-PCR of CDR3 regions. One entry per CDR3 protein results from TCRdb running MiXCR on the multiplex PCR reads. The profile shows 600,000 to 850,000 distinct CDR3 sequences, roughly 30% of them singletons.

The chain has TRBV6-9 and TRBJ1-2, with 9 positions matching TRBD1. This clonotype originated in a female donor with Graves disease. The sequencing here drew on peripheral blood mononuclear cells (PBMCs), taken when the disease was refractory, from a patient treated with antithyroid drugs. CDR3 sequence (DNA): TGTGCCAGCAGTTTCGGGACAGGGACCAATCCCTATGGCTACACCTTC. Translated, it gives CASSFGTGTNPYGYTF.